This T cell receptor (beta chain) was sequenced in a study of T cell responses to AZD1222 COVID-19 vaccine (dated by TCRdb to about 2021). About the study as a whole: Because spike-specific TCR depth and breadth did not differ between the two schedules, AZD1222 recipients who got a second dose at roughly 4 weeks were pooled with those who got a second dose at roughly 12 weeks. Trial participants were enrolled by age into 18-55, 56-69 and 70-plus year subgroups, with approximately 160, 26 and 62 TCR-sequenced participants respectively. TCR sequencing covered 230 or so trial participants: nearly 210 given two doses of AZD1222 and 26 given two doses of MenACWY control vaccine. The paper's findings and limits, for the study overall: The vaccine-associated CD4 TCRs covered the entire spike protein, and the dominant responses fell in regions 160-218 and 743-854. After two AZD1222 doses, spike-specific TCR breadth and depth were significantly higher than at day 0 and than in MenACWY recipients. Participants were mostly white British and included more females than males, and it was suggested by the authors that clonal diversity may have been underestimated. Because no day 14 peak-response samples were available, repertoires were characterized only after the peak T cell response. Epitopes outside the regions mutated in the B.1.351 and B.1.1.7 variants were reportedly recognized by nearly half of the unique spike-specific TCRs. Conclusions about previously exposed vaccinees are limited because only a handful of AZD1222 recipients were SARS-CoV-2 seropositive at baseline. In the small 56-69-year group, the increase in depth fell short of significance, most likely because of low power.

The sample's time point label, decoded: baseline before first vaccination. Vaccinee samples were obtained from the UK trials COV001 and COV002, which included a single-blind randomized controlled phase 2/3 trial of AZD1222 (ChAdOx1 nCoV-19) in healthy adults. For TCRbeta chain sequencing, PBMC samples from trial participants were taken at day 0 and at day 28 after the second dose. The CDR3 regions of human TCRbeta chains were subjected to immunosequencing. The published analysis was carried out like this. Repertoire TCRs were checked for matches against a reference library of SARS-CoV-2-specific TCRs that had been generated using the MIRA antigen-specificity platform. Breadth was defined as the fraction of unique TCRs that were SARS-CoV-2-associated. Depth was defined as the fraction of total T cells that were SARS-CoV-2-associated. Using the MIRA data, every spike-specific TCR was mapped to the spike region that the TCR reacted to and assigned to either a CD4 or a CD8 class. Log10-transformed breadth and depth values were compared by one-way ANOVA with Sidak's multiple comparisons tests. The source is immuneACCESS, and TCRdb retained only in-frame sequences with V and J called. Part of the clones is not carried over; for the studies checked, unresolved V genes explain less than half of this, and the remainder is unexplained. Clone size and V and J calls were adopted from that table, with D and trimming inferred from the DNA. This sample has 92,000 or so clones in its table, and almost 90% of those were observed once. The ten biggest clones cover about 26% of the sample.

Notes on this clone: Its recognized antigen is unknown. No base-level quality is on record; no much larger clone is a single base apart.

Reading from cysteine to phenylalanine, the CDR3 counts 14 amino acids. The sequence is cut down to CDR3 DNA, 42 bases in frame from base 1. V is pared back by 1 base and J by 4 bases, with 10 bases lying between the germline termini. Sequences SGHAT (CDR1) and FQNNGV (CDR2) are obtained from the germline V gene. The source material was peripheral blood, sampled on day 0 of AZD1222 vaccination. The TCR originated in an adult in good health. Recombination connected TRBV11-2 to TRBJ1-1, and the D gene may be TRBD1, 6 bases matching. The CDR3 sequence is CASSLAGGVTEAFF. Here is the DNA: TGTGCCAGCAGCTTAGCGGGGGGCGTCACTGAAGCTTTCTTT. Full variable domain (CDR3 extended with the reference TRBV11-2 and TRBJ1-1 proteins): EAGVAQSPRYKIIEKRQSVAFWCNPISGHATLYWYQQILGQGPKLLIQFQNNGVVDDSQLPKDRFSAERLKGVDSTLKIQPAKLEDSAVYLCASSLAGGVTEAFFGQGTRLTVV.